This TCR beta chain was recovered during a study of neurological immune-mediated disorders (dated by TCRdb to the late 2010s). Looking at the study overall: Among the 35 or so multiple sclerosis patients, relapsing-remitting MS was present in roughly 30 and secondary progressive MS was present in 3. Peripheral blood TCR-beta repertoires from patients with HTLV-I-associated myelopathy (HAM/TSP), patients with multiple sclerosis, and healthy controls were compared in the study using UMI-based sequencing. The approximately 96 TCR-beta libraries covered PBMC samples along with longitudinal samples, technical triplicates, and paired sorted CD4+ and CD8+ T-cell subsets. Of the 65 to 70 subjects in the cohort, about 14 were HAM/TSP patients, approximately 34 were multiple sclerosis patients, and about 20 were healthy controls. Broad study findings and their caveats: In a phylogenetic analysis, the repertoires of 18 out of 34 MS patients fell into a single cluster of related CDR3 sequences, pointing to a possible signature at the repertoire level. No clinical or MRI features were associated with the MS cluster, and the authors said that larger cohorts are needed. Expanded clones from different subjects shared no identical CDR3 amino acid sequences, which suggests that TCR-beta repertoires were private in all groups. TCR clonal expansion was highest in HAM/TSP patients and lowest in MS patients, with MS patients falling below even healthy controls.

Unsorted PBMC libraries were generated from 2 million PBMCs stored in RNAlater at -80 °C until RNA extraction. The multiple sclerosis patients were enrolled in a US clinical protocol that evaluated disease progression with magnetic resonance imaging. Peripheral blood underwent Ficoll-Hypaque density gradient centrifugation to isolate PBMCs, which were then cryopreserved in liquid nitrogen. From the germline V gene, CDR1 is KGHSH and CDR2 is LQKENI. A distance of 12 bases separates the germline ends of V and J, which lose 3 bases and 0 bases respectively. There are 15 amino acids in the CDR3, from cysteine to phenylalanine inclusive. CDR3 DNA is the only sequence kept; it has 45 bases, read in frame from the first base. In its sample, this clonotype was seen many times. No cognate antigen has been identified for it. Per-base quality was not reported, and no clone a single base away is much larger than it.

cDNA was synthesized by template-switch 5'RACE using a primer carrying a 10-nucleotide random unique molecular identifier by which each TCR transcript was tagged. Every sequencing run covered 15-18 subjects and yielded more than 160 million TCR-beta sequences. Total RNA was extracted with the RNeasy kit. The KAPA Real-time Library Amplification kit was used to amplify TCR-beta VDJ regions with primers for the TCR constant region and the 5'RACE anchor. Sample indexes and Illumina adaptors were added in a first PCR, after which library yield was increased in a second PCR. After purification with Ampure beads, the TCR product of roughly 650 bp was size-selected on a 2% E-gel SizeSelection system. Before pooling, library quality was checked on a Bioanalyzer, concentration was measured with Qubit, and libraries were quantified with the Kapa Library Quantification kit. Libraries were sequenced paired-end 2 x 150 bp on an Illumina HiSeq 2500. To increase sequence diversity, roughly 24-31% phiX was spiked into each library pool. The authors' analysis ran thus. Quality-filtered reads were processed with the UMI-based MiGEC pipeline, which removed over 75% of raw TCR sequences during error correction. VDJ genes were aligned to IMGT germline references, and each clonotype was defined by a unique CDR3 amino acid sequence together with V-J genes. VDJtools evaluated clonal expansion, Shannon diversity and CDR3 relatedness (CalcPairwiseDistances, ClusterSamples); CLCbio workbench built phylogenetic trees. Expanded clones were defined as having at least 8 unique UMIs, based on coefficient-of-variation modelling across technical triplicates. TCRdb redid the processing of the public reads, applying fastp at Q25 and MiXCR, and retained in-frame beta chains. Every distinct CDR3 protein forms one entry, paired with its most common genes and DNA. The V and J calls, along with clone size, are taken from TCRdb and not from the paper's own processing. The sample table lists more than 20,000 distinct CDR3 sequences, over 2% of them with a count of one. The ten largest clones capture over 2% of the sample.

Recombination joined TRBV18 with TRBJ2-7; tentative D gene TRBD1, with 6 bases matching. The sequenced sample consisted of PBMCs. This TCR came from a woman aged 50 to 60 with multiple sclerosis. The nucleotides are TGTGCCAGCTCACCTTCACAGGGCCTCTCCTACGAGCAGTACTTC. The resulting protein is CASSPSQGLSYEQYF.